This T cell receptor beta chain was sequenced during a study of blood T cell repertoires in COVID-19 (dated by TCRdb to the early 2020s). Notes on the research overall: The collaborator samples originated in the United States, Italy and Spain and spanned the acute and convalescent phases of COVID-19. The prospective study material was composed of cDNA or gDNA derived from T cells, B-cell-depleted T cells, or PBMCs. Deeply sampled blood TCRbeta repertoires from subjects exposed to, actively infected with, or recovered from COVID-19 were included in the dataset. A freely available public database, intended as a resource for researchers studying the immune response to SARS-CoV-2, is where the repertoires were released. Samples were obtained from the ongoing ImmuneRACE study (first 160 participants) and from 950 to 1,500 subjects provided by 6 global collaborators. The sample metadata nearly always contained a de-identified subject ID, COVID-19 status, age in years and sex. Where available, HLA class I and class II types were taken from metadata supplied by the sample provider and were not determined by assay-based typing. Points the paper makes about the study in general: Clinical and demographic metadata were provided uncurated, with the amount varying by source and participant.

TCRbeta CDR3 regions were amplified from genomic DNA using the immunoSEQ Assay, a bias-controlled multiplex PCR. The authors processed their data as follows. Nucleated cell counts per sample were estimated from amplification of reference gene primers within the assay. To quantify the absolute abundance of each unique TCRbeta CDR3 rearrangement, sequence reads were collapsed and filtered. For each sample, productive Simpson clonality was calculated by taking the square root of Simpson's diversity index across productive rearrangements. TCRdb stores this immuneACCESS table with in-frame sequences only. Part of the clones is absent; in the studies checked, under half of the shortfall reflects unresolved V genes, and no reason is known for the rest. The V and J calls and clone size come from that table; D and trimming were worked out from the DNA. This sample has approximately 470,000 clones in its table, and around 90% of those were observed once. The biggest ten clones account for 0.7% of the sample.

About this clone itself: It has no known antigen specificity. Per-nucleotide qualities are absent, and no much larger clonotype sits a single base away.

Participants in the prospective study were enrolled through a virtual design, were aged roughly 18 to 100 years, and lived in some 24 United States geographic areas. In the prospective study, cohorts were assigned on the basis of participant-reported clinical history obtained from a screening survey and a study questionnaire. For ImmuneRACE Cohort 3, a participant was defined as recovered based on two consecutive negative NP/OP PCR tests, clearance by a healthcare professional, or resolution of symptoms. In the prospective study, mobile phlebotomists collected whole blood, serum and a nasopharyngeal or oropharyngeal swab from each participant. Prospective study participants could optionally give additional blood draws and questionnaires over an approximately two-month period. Blood samples from the prospective study were shipped frozen or at room temperature prior to DNA extraction. The clonotype was recovered from a woman aged 18-29 years who had recovered from COVID-19. Source material: PBMCs or T cells enriched from blood (not recorded which).

For the CDR3, the sequence is CAVQGRREAFF. The DNA reads TGTGCCGTCCAGGGAAGGCGGGAAGCTTTCTTT. This receptor chain uses TRBV6-5 and TRBJ1-1; the D segment could be TRBD1, given 5 matching bases. There are 11 amino acids in the CDR3, from cysteine to phenylalanine inclusive. The kept DNA is CDR3 alone, 33 bases in frame from the first base. CDR1 and CDR2, looked up from the germline V gene, are MNHEY and SVGAGI. Cut back by 11 bases and 8 bases, the V and J ends lie 15 bases apart.